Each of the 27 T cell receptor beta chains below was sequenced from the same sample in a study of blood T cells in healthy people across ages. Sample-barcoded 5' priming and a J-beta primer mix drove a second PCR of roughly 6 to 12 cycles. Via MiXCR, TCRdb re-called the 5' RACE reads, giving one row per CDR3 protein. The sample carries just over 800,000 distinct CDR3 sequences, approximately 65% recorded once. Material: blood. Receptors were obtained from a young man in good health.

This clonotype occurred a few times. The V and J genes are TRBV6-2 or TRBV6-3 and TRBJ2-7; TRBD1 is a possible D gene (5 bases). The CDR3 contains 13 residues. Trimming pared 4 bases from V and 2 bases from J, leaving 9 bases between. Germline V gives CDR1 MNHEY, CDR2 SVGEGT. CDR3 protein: CASSWGIAYEQYF. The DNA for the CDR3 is TGTGCCAGCAGTTGGGGCATCGCCTACGAGCAGTACTTC.

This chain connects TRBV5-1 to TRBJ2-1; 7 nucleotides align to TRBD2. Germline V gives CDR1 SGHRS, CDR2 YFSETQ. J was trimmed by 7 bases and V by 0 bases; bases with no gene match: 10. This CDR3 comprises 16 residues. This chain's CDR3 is CASSLGGVFGGNEQFF. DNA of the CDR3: TGCGCCAGCAGCTTGGGAGGGGTATTCGGGGGGAATGAGCAGTTCTTC.

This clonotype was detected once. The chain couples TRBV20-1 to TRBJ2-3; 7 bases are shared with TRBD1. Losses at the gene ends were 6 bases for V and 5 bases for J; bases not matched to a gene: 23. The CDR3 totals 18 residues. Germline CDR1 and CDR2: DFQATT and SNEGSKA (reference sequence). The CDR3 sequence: CSATPYRDSCKPLDTQYF. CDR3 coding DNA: TGCAGTGCAACGCCGTACCGGGACAGCTGCAAACCTCTAGATACGCAGTATTTT.

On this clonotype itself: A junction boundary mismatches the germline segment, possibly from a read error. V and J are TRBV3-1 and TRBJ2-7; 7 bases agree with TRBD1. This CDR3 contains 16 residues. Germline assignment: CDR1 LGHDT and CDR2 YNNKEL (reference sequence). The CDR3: CAGSPSWTGTPYEQYF. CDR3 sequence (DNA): TGTGCCGGCAGCCCGTCTTGGACAGGCACCCCTTACGAGCAGTACTTC.

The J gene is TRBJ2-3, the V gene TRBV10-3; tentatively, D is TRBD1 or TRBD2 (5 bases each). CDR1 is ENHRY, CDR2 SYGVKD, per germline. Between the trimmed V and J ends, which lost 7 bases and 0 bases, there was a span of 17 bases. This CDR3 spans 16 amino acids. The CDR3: CAIKPGPSTSTDTQYF. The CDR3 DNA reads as TGTGCCATCAAGCCGGGACCGAGTACTAGCACAGATACGCAGTATTTT.

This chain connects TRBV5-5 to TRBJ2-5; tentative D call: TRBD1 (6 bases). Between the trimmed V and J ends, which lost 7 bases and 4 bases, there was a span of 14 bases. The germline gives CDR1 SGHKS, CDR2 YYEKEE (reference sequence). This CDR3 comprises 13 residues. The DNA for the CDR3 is TGTGCCAGCTTAGGGGCAGGGGTAGAGACCCAGTACTTC. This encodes CASLGAGVETQYF.

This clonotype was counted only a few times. CDR3 residues: CASSAPRDGRGQPQHF. The CDR3 DNA is TGTGCCAGCAGTGCCCCAAGGGACGGACGGGGTCAGCCCCAGCATTTT. This chain connects TRBV28 to TRBJ1-5, with TRBD1 as a possible D gene (5 bases). This CDR3 is 16 amino acids long. Germline V gives CDR1 MDHEN, CDR2 SYDVKM. Trimming stripped 5 bases from V and 6 bases from J, with 20 bases between.

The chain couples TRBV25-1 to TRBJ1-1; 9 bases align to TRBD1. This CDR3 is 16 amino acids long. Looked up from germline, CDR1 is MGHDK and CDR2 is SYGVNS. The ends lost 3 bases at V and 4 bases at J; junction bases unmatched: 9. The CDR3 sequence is CASSDPTGTGSTEAFF. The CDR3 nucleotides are TGTGCCAGCAGTGATCCTACCGGGACAGGGAGCACTGAAGCTTTCTTT.

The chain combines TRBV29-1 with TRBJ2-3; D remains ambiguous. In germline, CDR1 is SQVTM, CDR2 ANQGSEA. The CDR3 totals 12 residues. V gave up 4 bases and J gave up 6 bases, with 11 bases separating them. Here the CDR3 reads CSVVGQTDTQYF. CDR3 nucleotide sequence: TGCAGCGTTGTAGGGCAGACGGATACGCAGTATTTT.

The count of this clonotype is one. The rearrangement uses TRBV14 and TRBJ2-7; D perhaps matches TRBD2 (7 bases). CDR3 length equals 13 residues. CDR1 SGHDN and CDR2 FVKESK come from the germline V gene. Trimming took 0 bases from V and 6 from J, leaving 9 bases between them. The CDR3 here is CASSQDRGAEQYF. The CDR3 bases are TGTGCCAGCAGCCAAGATCGGGGGGCCGAGCAGTACTTC.

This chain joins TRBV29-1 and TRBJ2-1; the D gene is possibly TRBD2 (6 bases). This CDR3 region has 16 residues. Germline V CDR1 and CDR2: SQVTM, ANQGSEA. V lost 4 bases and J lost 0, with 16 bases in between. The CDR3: CSVGGGAESSYNEQFF. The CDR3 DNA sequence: TGCAGCGTTGGAGGCGGGGCCGAAAGCTCCTACAATGAGCAGTTCTTC.

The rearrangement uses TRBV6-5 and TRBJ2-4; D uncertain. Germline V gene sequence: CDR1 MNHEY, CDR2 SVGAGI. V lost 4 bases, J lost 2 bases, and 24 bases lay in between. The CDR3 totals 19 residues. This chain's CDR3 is CASSFTRILGLGTKNIQYF. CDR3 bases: TGTGCCAGCAGTTTTACACGAATTCTGGGCCTGGGGACCAAAAACATTCAGTACTTC.

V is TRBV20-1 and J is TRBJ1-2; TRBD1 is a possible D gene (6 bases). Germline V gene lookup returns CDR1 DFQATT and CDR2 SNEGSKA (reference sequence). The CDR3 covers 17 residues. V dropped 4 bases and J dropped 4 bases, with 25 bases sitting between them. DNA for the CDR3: TGCAGTGCTAATTCTGTGGGCGGGGACACTTCCATCTATGGCTACACCTTC. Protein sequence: CSANSVGGDTSIYGYTF.

In DNA form, the CDR3 reads TGTGCCAGCACCCTAGGACTAGCTAGGGAGCAGTTCTTC. This codes for CASTLGLAREQFF. The chain is built from TRBV2 and TRBJ2-1, with 8 bases lining up with TRBD2. V shed 7 bases, J shed 10 bases, and the junction held 9 bases outside the gene matches. The germline V gene encodes CDR1 SNHLY and CDR2 FYNNEI. This CDR3 region has 13 residues.

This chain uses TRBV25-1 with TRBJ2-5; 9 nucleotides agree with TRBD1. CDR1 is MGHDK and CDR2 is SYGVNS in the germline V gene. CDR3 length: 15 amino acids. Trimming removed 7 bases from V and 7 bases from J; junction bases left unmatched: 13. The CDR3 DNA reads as TGTGCCAGCAATATCGGCGGACAGGGGAAGACGACCCAGTACTTC. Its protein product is CASNIGGQGKTTQYF.

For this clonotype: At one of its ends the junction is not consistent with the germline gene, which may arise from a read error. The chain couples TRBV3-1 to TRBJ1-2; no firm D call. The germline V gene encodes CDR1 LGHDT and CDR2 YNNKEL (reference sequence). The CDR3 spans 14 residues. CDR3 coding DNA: TGTGCCGGCAGCCAAGAGACGGAGGATGGTGGCTACACCTTC. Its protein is CAGSQETEDGGYTF.

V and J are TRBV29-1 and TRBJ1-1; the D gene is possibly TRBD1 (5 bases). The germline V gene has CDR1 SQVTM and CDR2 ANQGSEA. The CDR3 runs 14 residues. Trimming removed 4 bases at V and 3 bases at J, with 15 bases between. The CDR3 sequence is CSVANRMGYTEAFF. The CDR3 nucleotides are TGCAGCGTTGCGAACAGGATGGGTTACACTGAAGCTTTCTTT.

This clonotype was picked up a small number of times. The CDR3 region has the DNA TGCAGCGTCACGGGACCTCTGATTACGGAGACCCAGTACTTC. Translation: CSVTGPLITETQYF. This chain links TRBV29-1 with TRBJ2-5; D possibly uses TRBD1 or TRBD2 (5 bases each). The V gene's germline CDR1 is SQVTM and CDR2 ANQGSEA. V shed 6 bases and J shed 5 bases, with 19 bases lying between them. The CDR3 totals 14 residues.

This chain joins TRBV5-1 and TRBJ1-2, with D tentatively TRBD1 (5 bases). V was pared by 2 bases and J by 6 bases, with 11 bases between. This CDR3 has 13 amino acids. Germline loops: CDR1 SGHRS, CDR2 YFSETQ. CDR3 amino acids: CASSFRDLDGYTF. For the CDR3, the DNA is TGCGCCAGCAGCTTCCGGGACTTGGATGGCTACACCTTC.

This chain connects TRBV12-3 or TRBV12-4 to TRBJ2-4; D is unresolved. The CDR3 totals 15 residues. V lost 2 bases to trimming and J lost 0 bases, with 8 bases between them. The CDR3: CASSLSSLAKNIQYF. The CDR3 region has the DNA TGTGCCAGCAGTTTATCTAGTTTAGCCAAAAACATTCAGTACTTC.

CDR3 loop: CASSDNFNHEQYF. DNA for the CDR3: TGTGCCAGCAGCGACAACTTTAACCACGAGCAGTACTTC. The chain uses TRBV9 and TRBJ2-4; D gene uncertain. The DNA end is a closer match to TRBJ2-7, so the J assignment may be wrong. Per germline, CDR1 SGDLS and CDR2 YYNGEE. The CDR3 covers 13 residues.

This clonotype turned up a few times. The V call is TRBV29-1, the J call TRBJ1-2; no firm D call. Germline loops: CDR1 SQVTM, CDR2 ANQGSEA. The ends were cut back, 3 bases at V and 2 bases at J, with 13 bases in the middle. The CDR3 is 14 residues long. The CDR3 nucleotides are TGCAGCGTTGACCCCCGACCATCCAACTATGGCTACACCTTC. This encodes CSVDPRPSNYGYTF.

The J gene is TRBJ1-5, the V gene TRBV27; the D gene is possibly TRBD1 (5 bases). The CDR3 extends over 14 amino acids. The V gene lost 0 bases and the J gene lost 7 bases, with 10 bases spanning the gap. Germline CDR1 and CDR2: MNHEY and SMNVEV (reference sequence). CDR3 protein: CASSLSGPKQPQHF. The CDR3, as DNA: TGTGCCAGCAGTTTATCGGGACCGAAGCAGCCCCAGCATTTT.

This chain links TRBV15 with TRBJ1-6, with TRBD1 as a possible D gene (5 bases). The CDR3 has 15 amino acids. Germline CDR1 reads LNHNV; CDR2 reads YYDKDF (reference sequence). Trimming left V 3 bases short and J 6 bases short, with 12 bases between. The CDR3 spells CATSRRGRGNSPLHF. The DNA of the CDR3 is TGTGCCACCAGCAGGAGAGGGAGGGGTAATTCACCCCTCCACTTT.

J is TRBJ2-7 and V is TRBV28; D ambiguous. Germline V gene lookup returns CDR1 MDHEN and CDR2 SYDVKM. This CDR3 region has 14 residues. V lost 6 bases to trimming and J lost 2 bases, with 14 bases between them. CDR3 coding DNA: TGTGCCAGCAGGATCATAGGCCAGACCTACGAGCAGTACTTC. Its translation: CASRIIGQTYEQYF.

The CDR3: CASSFDRVQETQYF. As DNA, the CDR3 is TGTGCCAGCAGCTTCGACAGGGTCCAGGAGACCCAGTACTTC. The chain uses TRBV7-2 and TRBJ2-5, with 7 nucleotides matching TRBD1. Germline V gene data show CDR1 as SGHTA and CDR2 as FQGNSA. The V gene end was trimmed by 3 bases and the J gene end by 5 bases; junction bases not matched to a gene: 6. The CDR3 spans 14 residues.

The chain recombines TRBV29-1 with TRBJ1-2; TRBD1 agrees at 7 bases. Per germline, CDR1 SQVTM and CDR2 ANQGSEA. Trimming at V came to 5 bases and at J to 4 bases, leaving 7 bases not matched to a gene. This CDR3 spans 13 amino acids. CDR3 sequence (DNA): TGCAGCGTTTGGGACAGCCGCGTCTATGGCTACACCTTC. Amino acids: CSVWDSRVYGYTF.